This T cell receptor (beta chain) stems from a study of cytomegalovirus exposure and HLA in healthy donors. The CDR3 consists of 13 residues. Trimming removed 1 base from V and 13 bases from J, with 19 bases in between. Germline values: CDR1 GTSNPN, CDR2 SVGIG (reference sequence). Researchers ran the PCR with 60 Vbeta and 13 Jbeta primers. Measured with immunoSEQ multiplex PCR; TCRdb has only the in-frame clones, and not every one. The table includes 90,000 to 120,000 clones, about 75% detected once. This clone showed up just a few times. The receptor comes from a man aged 55 to 69 in good health and CMV-seropositive. The chain employs TRBV30 and TRBJ1-2; D call uncertain. The specimen was PBMCs. CDR3 coding DNA: TGTGCCTGGAGTGGTGTCACGAGGGCCCCTAGCACCTTC. Translating it yields CAWSGVTRAPSTF.